The next 6 T cell receptor beta chains were all read from a single sample in a study of blood T cell repertoires in COVID-19 (TCRdb year 2020). Library prep was done by the immunoSEQ multiplex PCR assay. Drawn from immuneACCESS, this table holds only the in-frame rearrangements with V and J called that TCRdb kept. Clones are partly lost; checked studies trace under half to an unresolved V gene and leave the rest unexplained. For this sample the table gives about 200,000 clones, of which 85% to 90% were detected only once. The ten largest clones add up to roughly 6.4% of the sample. The sample was peripheral blood. The receptors shown here come from a man aged 55 to 70 who had recovered from COVID-19.

The chain links TRBV6-5 to TRBJ2-1; 9 bases map to TRBD1. The CDR3 runs 15 residues. Trimming cost V 9 bases and J 4 bases; bases outside gene matches: 10. Germline V gene data show CDR1 as MNHEY and CDR2 as SVGAGI. Here the CDR3 reads CASRSGTGSYNEQFF. In DNA, the CDR3 is TGTGCCAGTCGGTCCGGGACAGGGAGTTACAATGAGCAGTTCTTC.

This clone was seen a few times. V gene TRBV5-6 combines with J gene TRBJ1-2; no clear D. The CDR3 is 15 residues long. From germline, CDR1 is SGHDT and CDR2 YYEEEE. With 4 bases removed from V and 4 bases from J, the gap between germline ends came to 17 bases. The CDR3 protein is CASSREETGIYGYTF. The CDR3, as DNA: TGTGCCAGCAGCAGAGAGGAGACGGGAATCTATGGCTACACCTTC.

The chain uses TRBV9 and TRBJ2-2; 9 bases are a match to TRBD2. Looked up from germline, CDR1 is SGDLS and CDR2 is YYNGEE. The length of the CDR3 is 15 residues. The V segment lost 2 bases and the J segment 3 bases; nucleotides outside the gene matches: 2. CDR3 protein: CASSVTSGYTGELFF. CDR3 DNA: TGTGCCAGCAGCGTGACTAGCGGATACACCGGGGAGCTGTTTTTT.

J is TRBJ1-4 and V is TRBV10-3; TRBD1 matches at 9 bases. CDR3 length equals 15 residues. Unmatched junction bases numbered 10, after V lost 6 bases and J lost 8 bases. CDR1 is ENHRY, CDR2 SYGVKD, per germline. The CDR3 DNA is TGTGCCATCAGCGGGGGGGGACAGGGAAGAGAAAAACTGTTTTTT. This encodes CAISGGGQGREKLFF.

The chain joins TRBV2 to TRBJ2-2; possible D gene TRBD2, 6 bases. The CDR3 is 16 amino acids. With 6 bases removed from V and 0 bases from J, the gap between germline ends came to 14 bases. Per the germline V gene, CDR1 is SNHLY and CDR2 is FYNNEI. This CDR3 is CASRYLAAANTGELFF. Written as DNA, the CDR3 is TGTGCCAGCAGGTACTTAGCGGCCGCGAACACCGGGGAGCTGTTTTTT.

The chain is built from TRBV6-5 and TRBJ2-5, with 8 bases fitting TRBD2. Germline V CDR1 and CDR2: MNHEY, SVGAGI. With V trimmed by 4 bases and J by 4 bases, 11 bases remained unmatched. This CDR3 region has 16 residues. CDR3 residues: CASSSPGRGGTETQYF. The CDR3 nucleotides are TGTGCCAGCAGTTCCCCCGGTCGGGGGGGGACAGAGACCCAGTACTTC.